The 20 T cell receptor beta chains below all came from one sample that was sequenced in a study of patients and donors after allogeneic stem cell transplantation. TCRdb recomputed calls from the RT-PCR reads with MiXCR, one row per CDR3 protein. The sample has 150,000 to 200,000 distinct CDR3 sequences; about a quarter are singletons. Material for sequencing was blood, either unsorted or a sorted T cell fraction (not recorded which). The source is a human donor who was either an allogeneic HSCT recipient or a stem cell or donor lymphocyte infusion donor (not recorded which). It is not recorded whose cells these are; they may come from a transplant donor.

The chain is built from TRBV5-1 and TRBJ2-5, with D hard to call. CDR3 length: 12 residues. The ends were cut back, 2 bases at V and 5 bases at J, with 7 bases in the middle. Germline V gene data show CDR1 as SGHRS and CDR2 as YFSETQ. CDR3 loop: CASSFGEETQYF. CDR3 coding DNA: TGCGCCAGCAGCTTCGGTGAGGAGACCCAGTACTTC.

The chain has TRBV20-1 and TRBJ2-1; 8 bases align to TRBD1. The CDR3 consists of 18 residues. After removal of 0 bases from V and 4 bases from J, the junction contained 14 bases not matched to a gene. CDR1 and CDR2 from the germline V gene are DFQATT and SNEGSKA (reference sequence). CDR3 in amino acids: CSARDLKGGDRSYNEQFF. CDR3 nucleotide sequence: TGCAGTGCTAGAGATCTAAAGGGCGGGGACAGGTCTTACAATGAGCAGTTCTTC.

This clonotype was observed a handful of times. The chain is built from TRBV5-1 and TRBJ2-2; D unresolved. Germline CDR1 is SGHRS and CDR2 is YFSETQ. This CDR3 has 14 amino acids. Trimming took off 0 bases at V and 4 bases at J, with 7 bases between the two ends. The CDR3 sequence: CASSLVSGTGELFF. Written as DNA, the CDR3 is TGCGCCAGCAGCTTGGTTAGTGGCACCGGGGAGCTGTTTTTT.

V gene TRBV20-1 combines with J gene TRBJ2-7, with D perhaps TRBD1 (5 bases). Between the trimmed V and J ends, which lost 6 bases and 3 bases, there was a span of 18 bases. The CDR3 sequence is 14 residues long. Germline CDR1 DFQATT, CDR2 SNEGSKA (reference sequence). The CDR3 sequence: CSAPADTSNYEQYF. In DNA, the CDR3 is TGCAGTGCCCCCGCGGACACCTCGAACTACGAGCAGTACTTC.

The rearrangement links TRBV12-3 or TRBV12-4 to TRBJ2-5; maybe TRBD2 (6 bases). The CDR3 extends over 15 amino acids. Trimming took 3 bases from V and 5 from J, leaving 16 bases between them. This chain's CDR3 is CASSFPRRDGETQYF. The CDR3 coding sequence is TGTGCCAGCAGTTTCCCGAGGAGGGATGGGGAGACCCAGTACTTC.

The rearrangement links TRBV2 to TRBJ1-5; D might be TRBD1 (5 bases). The germline V gene has CDR1 SNHLY and CDR2 FYNNEI. Trimming took off 8 bases at V and 6 bases at J, with 17 bases between the two ends. There are 14 residues in the CDR3. In DNA form, the CDR3 reads TGTGCCAGCGGGACTCGGAGGGGAAGTCAGCCCCAGCATTTT. It is translated as CASGTRRGSQPQHF.

This clonotype was detected only a few times. The V call is TRBV20-1, the J call TRBJ2-3; D perhaps matches TRBD2 (5 bases). Germline CDR1 and CDR2: DFQATT and SNEGSKA (reference sequence). The CDR3 sequence is 11 residues long. V was cut by 1 base and J by 6 bases, with 5 bases left in between. The CDR3 loop is CSARVADTQYF. The CDR3 DNA sequence: TGCAGTGCTAGAGTAGCGGATACGCAGTATTTT.

This clonotype was detected only a few times. The rearrangement joins TRBV20-1 to TRBJ1-5; 7 nucleotides match TRBD1. Trimming at V came to 3 bases and at J to 4 bases, leaving 3 bases not matched to a gene. The germline V gene encodes CDR1 DFQATT and CDR2 SNEGSKA (reference sequence). CDR3 length: 13 amino acids. CDR3 protein: CSASWDRNQPQHF. The CDR3 DNA reads TGCAGTGCTAGTTGGGACAGAAATCAGCCCCAGCATTTT.

The CDR3 protein is CSAKKDTLTDTQYF. For the CDR3, the DNA is TGCAGTGCTAAGAAGGACACACTCACAGATACGCAGTATTTT. The genes are TRBV20-1 and TRBJ2-3; TRBD1 might be the D (5 bases). The CDR3 length is 14 residues. Germline V gene sequence: CDR1 DFQATT, CDR2 SNEGSKA (reference sequence). Trimming stripped 4 bases from V and 2 bases from J, with 13 bases between.

In DNA form, the CDR3 reads TGCAGCGTGAAACCGGGATCTTATGGCTACACCTTC. This encodes CSVKPGSYGYTF. The rearrangement uses TRBV29-1 and TRBJ1-2, with D uncertain. Germline V gene lookup returns CDR1 SQVTM and CDR2 ANQGSEA. The CDR3 loop spans 12 amino acids. V lost 6 bases and J lost 5, with 13 bases in between.

V and J are TRBV20-1 and TRBJ2-7, with 10 bases identical to TRBD2. Germline loops: CDR1 DFQATT, CDR2 SNEGSKA (reference sequence). The V gene end was trimmed by 4 bases and the J gene end by 3 bases; junction bases not matched to a gene: 6. The length of the CDR3 is 14 residues. In DNA, the CDR3 is TGCAGTGCTATAAGCGGGGGGGCCGGCTACGAGCAGTACTTC. It codes for CSAISGGAGYEQYF.

This clonotype turned up a few times. The CDR3: CASSYGMNTEAFF. DNA for the CDR3: TGTGCCAGCAGTTACGGGATGAACACTGAAGCTTTCTTT. The V gene is TRBV6-5, the J gene TRBJ1-1; D not resolved. Trimming took 2 bases from V and 0 from J, leaving 4 bases between them. CDR3 size: 13 residues. Germline V gene lookup returns CDR1 MNHEY and CDR2 SVGAGI.

The chain carries TRBV12-3 or TRBV12-4 and TRBJ2-1; D is uncertain. The CDR3 consists of 15 residues. V shed 3 bases and J shed 1 base, with 10 bases lying between them. In DNA form, the CDR3 reads TGTGCCAGCAGTTTTGGACGCGGATCCTACAATGAGCAGTTCTTC. Translated, it gives CASSFGRGSYNEQFF.

V and J are TRBV24-1 and TRBJ2-2, with 7 bases fitting TRBD1. CDR1 and CDR2 (germline): KGHDR, SFDVKD. The CDR3 contains 16 residues. The ends lost 3 bases at V and 0 bases at J; junction bases unmatched: 3. DNA for the CDR3: TGTGCCACCAGTGATGAGACAGGGCCGAACACCGGGGAGCTGTTTTTT. This sequence encodes CATSDETGPNTGELFF.

The chain recombines TRBV7-2 with TRBJ1-2, with D possibly TRBD1 on 6 matching bases. Germline V gives CDR1 SGHTA, CDR2 FQGNSA. V lost 4 bases and J 5 bases, leaving 17 bases between the germline ends. The CDR3 is 15 amino acids. CDR3 sequence: CASSSGPGQGYGYTF. The CDR3 DNA is TGTGCCAGCAGCTCTGGACCCGGGCAGGGGTATGGCTACACCTTC.

This clonotype showed up just a few times. The chain couples TRBV12-3 or TRBV12-4 to TRBJ1-1; D is unresolved. Trimming removed 10 bases at V and 4 bases at J, with 10 bases between. The CDR3 has 11 residues. CDR3 coding DNA: TGTGCCATCTGGGTAGTCACTGAAGCTTTCTTT. This translates into CAIWVVTEAFF.

The chain carries TRBV9 and TRBJ1-1; tentatively, D is TRBD1 (5 bases). V was pared by 0 bases and J by 5 bases, with 14 bases between. CDR3 size: 15 residues. The germline gives CDR1 SGDLS, CDR2 YYNGEE. The chain's CDR3 is CASSVEGLRDTEAFF. The CDR3, as DNA: TGTGCCAGCAGCGTAGAGGGACTTCGGGATACTGAAGCTTTCTTT.

The rearrangement links TRBV12-3 or TRBV12-4 to TRBJ1-2; D ambiguous. The ends were cut back, 5 bases at V and 5 bases at J, with 9 bases in the middle. CDR3 length: 12 residues. Here the CDR3 DNA reads TGTGCCAGCAGTGGAGGTCCTTATGGCTACACCTTC. Its translation: CASSGGPYGYTF.

In this sample, this clonotype turned up a few times. The chain links TRBV9 to TRBJ2-1; unclear D gene. V lost 3 bases and J 6 bases, leaving 13 bases between the germline ends. The CDR3 contains 14 residues. Germline values: CDR1 SGDLS, CDR2 YYNGEE. The CDR3 sequence: CASSEGIQINEQFF. Here the CDR3 DNA reads TGTGCCAGCAGCGAGGGAATACAGATCAATGAGCAGTTCTTC.

In this sample, this clonotype turned up once. This chain joins TRBV5-5 and TRBJ1-2; TRBD1 agrees at 7 bases. The CDR3 loop spans 12 amino acids. The V and J ends lost 4 bases and 6 bases, in that order; junction bases with no gene match: 3. The germline V gene encodes CDR1 SGHKS and CDR2 YYEKEE (reference sequence). The CDR3 DNA sequence: TGTGCCAGCAGCGGACAGGTGGATGGCTACACCTTC. It translates to CASSGQVDGYTF.